The 22 T cell receptor beta chains below all came from one sample that was sequenced in a study of control samples from healthy donors and cancer patients. Repertoires were generated with immunoSEQ multiplex PCR, while TCRdb's copy carries only in-frame clones and drops some. The table lists roughly 92,000 clones, 70% to 90% of them singletons. The sample comprised blood. The receptors stem from a woman aged 45-60 years in good health.

The gene calls are TRBV2 and TRBJ2-1; D is uncertain. Per germline, CDR1 SNHLY and CDR2 FYNNEI. The CDR3 runs 13 residues. V was clipped by 4 bases and J by 5 bases, with 9 bases between them. The CDR3, as DNA: TGTGCCAGCAGTGTAGCAGCACACAATGAGCAGTTCTTC. This encodes CASSVAAHNEQFF.

The genes are TRBV2 and TRBJ1-2; maybe TRBD1 (5 bases). Trimming stripped 8 bases from V and 8 bases from J, with 12 bases between. The CDR3 loop spans 11 amino acids. Germline CDR1 is SNHLY and CDR2 is FYNNEI. The CDR3 sequence: CASGGTGGYTF. The CDR3 region has the DNA TGTGCCAGCGGGGGAACAGGAGGCTACACCTTC.

This chain joins TRBV28 and TRBJ1-4, with D unclear. V lost 6 bases and J 10 bases, leaving 15 bases between the germline ends. The CDR3 covers 13 residues. The V gene's germline CDR1 is MDHEN and CDR2 SYDVKM. The CDR3 loop is CASRPTGARKLFF. The CDR3 DNA is TGTGCCAGCAGACCCACCGGCGCCCGAAAACTGTTTTTT.

V gene TRBV5-6 combines with J gene TRBJ1-6, with 9 bases identical to TRBD1. V was pared by 4 bases and J by 7 bases, with 12 bases of the junction left unmatched. Germline-derived CDR1 and CDR2 are SGHDT and YYEEEE. This CDR3 contains 17 residues. The CDR3 sequence: CASSPPTYRGRNSPLHF. The CDR3, as DNA: TGTGCCAGCAGCCCCCCCACCTACAGGGGGCGAAATTCACCCCTCCACTTT.

The chain recombines TRBV9 with TRBJ1-6; D is possibly TRBD1 (5 bases). V lost 2 bases and J lost 8, with 14 bases in between. Germline CDR1 SGDLS, CDR2 YYNGEE. The length of the CDR3 is 15 residues. CDR3 bases: TGTGCCAGCAGCGTCGAAGGGGCTCTTTATTCACCCCTCCACTTT. Protein sequence: CASSVEGALYSPLHF.

The gene calls are TRBV28 and TRBJ1-5, with 12 bases identical to TRBD1. This CDR3 has 16 amino acids. J lost 6 bases, V lost 4 bases, and 7 bases had no gene match. Germline loops: CDR1 MDHEN, CDR2 SYDVKM. Here the CDR3 reads CASSSGTGGGGQPQHF. The CDR3, as DNA: TGTGCCAGCAGTTCCGGGACAGGGGGCGGAGGTCAGCCCCAGCATTTT.

The chain links TRBV5-1 to TRBJ1-1; D might be TRBD1 (6 bases). The germline V gene has CDR1 SGHRS and CDR2 YFSETQ. This CDR3 has 14 residues. V gave up 3 bases and J gave up 5 bases, with 14 bases separating them. The DNA for the CDR3 is TGCGCCAGCAGCTCACAGGGAGTAGAGACTGAAGCTTTCTTT. This gives the protein CASSSQGVETEAFF.

The J gene is TRBJ2-3, the V gene TRBV3-1 (or the pseudogene TRBV3-2); 7 nucleotides match TRBD2. This CDR3 region has 15 residues. Germline CDR1 reads LGHDT; CDR2 reads YNNKEL (reference sequence). The V and J ends lost 4 bases and 0 bases, in that order; junction bases with no gene match: 4. The CDR3 sequence: CASSRDGGSTDTQYF. CDR3 nucleotides: TGTGCCAGCAGCCGCGACGGGGGGAGCACAGATACGCAGTATTTT.

The rearrangement links TRBV11-1 to TRBJ2-5; 7 nucleotides align to TRBD2. This CDR3 contains 15 residues. Trimming at V came to 4 bases and at J to 7 bases, leaving 12 bases not matched to a gene. Germline CDR1 is SGHAT and CDR2 is FQDESV (reference sequence). The CDR3 nucleotides read TGTGCCAGCAGCTCCAGCGGGATAAGTGAAGGGACCCAGTACTTC. Protein sequence: CASSSSGISEGTQYF.

The V gene is TRBV4-1, the J gene TRBJ2-2, with a tentative D call TRBD2 (5 bases). Germline V gives CDR1 MGHRA, CDR2 YSYEKL. V lost 3 bases, J lost 7 bases, and 15 bases lay in between. CDR3 length: 15 residues. The CDR3 here is CASSQAGLSSGELFF. The CDR3 DNA sequence: TGCGCCAGCAGCCAGGCGGGCCTATCCAGCGGGGAGCTGTTTTTT.

The genes are TRBV7-2 and TRBJ1-4, with D maybe TRBD1 (5 bases). With 4 bases removed from V and 3 bases from J, the gap between germline ends came to 15 bases. Per germline, CDR1 SGHTA and CDR2 FQGNSA. CDR3 length: 16 amino acids. The CDR3 region is CASSSYGGSSNEKLFF. CDR3 in DNA: TGTGCCAGCAGCTCCTATGGGGGGAGTTCTAATGAAAAACTGTTTTTT.

V gene TRBV3-1 (or the pseudogene TRBV3-2) combines with J gene TRBJ1-5, with 10 nucleotides matching TRBD1. With V trimmed by 6 bases and J by 5 bases, 16 bases remained unmatched. Germline-derived CDR1 and CDR2 are LGHDT and YNNKEL (reference sequence). This CDR3 is built from 18 residues. The CDR3 sequence is CASRNPGTGALAHQPQHF. DNA of the CDR3: TGTGCCAGCAGGAACCCCGGGACAGGGGCCCTGGCGCATCAGCCCCAGCATTTT.

This chain joins TRBV4-2 and TRBJ1-1, with D possibly TRBD1 on 6 matching bases. The CDR3 has 16 amino acids. Germline CDR1 and CDR2: LGHNA and YNFKEQ. Trimming removed 4 bases at V and 0 bases at J, with 15 bases between. The CDR3 region has the DNA TGTGCCAGCAGCCTCGCAGGGGAAACCATGAACACTGAAGCTTTCTTT. It codes for CASSLAGETMNTEAFF.

This clone was observed once. The chain employs TRBV5-1 and TRBJ2-1; D is unclear. V lost 3 bases and J 4 bases, leaving 20 bases between the germline ends. This CDR3 comprises 17 residues. CDR1 SGHRS and CDR2 YFSETQ come from the germline V gene. The CDR3 loop reads CASSWALTSHPYNEQFF. Written as DNA, the CDR3 is TGCGCCAGCAGCTGGGCTTTGACTTCACACCCGTACAATGAGCAGTTCTTC.

J is TRBJ2-2 and V is TRBV6-6; tentatively, D is TRBD1 (6 bases). The length of the CDR3 is 16 residues. Germline CDR1 reads MNHNY; CDR2 reads SVGAGI (reference sequence). V lost 2 bases and J 8 bases, leaving 18 bases between the germline ends. The CDR3 protein is CASSYELDSRGGELFF. CDR3 coding DNA: TGTGCCAGCAGTTACGAATTGGACTCCAGGGGAGGGGAGCTGTTTTTT.

V usage is TRBV4-3 and J usage is TRBJ1-4, with D unclear. The CDR3 contains 16 residues. CDR1 is LGHNA and CDR2 is YSLEER in the germline V gene. The ends were cut back, 4 bases at V and 0 bases at J, with 12 bases in the middle. The CDR3 DNA reads TGCGCCAGCAGCCCACAACAGATTGCAACTAATGAAAAACTGTTTTTT. Amino acid sequence: CASSPQQIATNEKLFF.

The V gene is TRBV28, the J gene TRBJ1-2, with D hard to call. Germline V gives CDR1 MDHEN, CDR2 SYDVKM. This CDR3 spans 13 amino acids. Trimming shortened V by 7 bases and J by 4 bases, and 13 bases separated the two germline ends. The CDR3 region has the DNA TGTGCCAGCACCCTGGAGGGCAGCTATGGCTACACCTTC. Its translation is CASTLEGSYGYTF.

The rearrangement joins TRBV7-2 to TRBJ1-4, with D tentatively TRBD1 (6 bases). This CDR3 is 15 amino acids long. Trimming took off 2 bases at V and 7 bases at J, with 14 bases between the two ends. Looked up from germline, CDR1 is SGHTA and CDR2 is FQGNSA. Written as DNA, the CDR3 is TGTGCCAGCAGCTTATCACAGGGAGGGTCTGAAAAACTGTTTTTT. This codes for CASSLSQGGSEKLFF.

The J gene is TRBJ2-2, the V gene TRBV3-1 (or the pseudogene TRBV3-2); 9 nucleotides line up with TRBD1. Trimming at V came to 4 bases and at J to 6 bases, leaving 18 bases not matched to a gene. Germline V gene data show CDR1 as LGHDT and CDR2 as YNNKEL (reference sequence). There are 19 residues in the CDR3. The CDR3 protein is CASSPGWGQGSSGAGELFF. The CDR3 DNA reads as TGTGCCAGCAGCCCCGGATGGGGACAGGGTTCCTCTGGTGCCGGGGAGCTGTTTTTT.

There are a few counts of this clone. The chain couples TRBV6-5 to TRBJ2-4; no definite D call. Per germline, CDR1 MNHEY and CDR2 SVGAGI. This CDR3 spans 13 amino acids. V was pared by 5 bases and J by 1 base, with 6 bases between. The CDR3 sequence: CASSKEAKNIQYF. The CDR3 nucleotides are TGTGCCAGCAGTAAGGAGGCCAAAAACATTCAGTACTTC.

CDR3 protein: CASSPATPYNEQFF. The CDR3, as DNA: TGTGCCAGCAGCCCCGCCACCCCATACAATGAGCAGTTCTTC. The chain is built from TRBV3-1 (or the pseudogene TRBV3-2) and TRBJ2-1; D is unclear. V lost 4 bases, J lost 4 bases, and 11 bases lay in between. The germline V gene has CDR1 LGHDT and CDR2 YNNKEL (reference sequence). CDR3 length: 14 amino acids.

This clone is a singleton in its sample. The chain couples TRBV7-2 to TRBJ2-2; 7 nucleotides line up with TRBD2. J lost 2 bases, V lost 7 bases, and 10 bases had no gene match. Germline values: CDR1 SGHTA, CDR2 FQGNSA. CDR3 length: 16 residues. CDR3 coding DNA: TGTGCCAGCATCATAGCGGGTACGACCAACACCGGGGAGCTGTTTTTT. Its translation: CASIIAGTTNTGELFF.